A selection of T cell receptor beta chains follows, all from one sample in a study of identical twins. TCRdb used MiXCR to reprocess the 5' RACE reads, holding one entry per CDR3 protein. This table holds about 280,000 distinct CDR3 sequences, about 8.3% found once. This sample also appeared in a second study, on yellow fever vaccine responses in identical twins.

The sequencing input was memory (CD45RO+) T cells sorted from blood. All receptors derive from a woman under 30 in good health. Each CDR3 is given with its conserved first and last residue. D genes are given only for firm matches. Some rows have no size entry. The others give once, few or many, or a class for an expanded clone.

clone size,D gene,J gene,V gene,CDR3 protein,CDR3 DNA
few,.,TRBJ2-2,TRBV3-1,CASSQSFRNTGELFF,TGTGCCAGCAGCCAATCGTTTCGGAACACCGGGGAGCTGTTTTTT
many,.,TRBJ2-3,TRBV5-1,CASSLGGEWDTQYF,TGCGCCAGCAGCTTGGGCGGGGAATGGGATACGCAGTATTTT
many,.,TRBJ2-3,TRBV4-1,CASSQENGGPPGTDTQYF,TGCGCCAGCAGCCAAGAAAACGGGGGGCCCCCTGGCACAGATACGCAGTATTTT
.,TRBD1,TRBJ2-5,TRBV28,CASSPEGGRLTQESQYF,TGTGCCAGCAGTCCAGAAGGGGGCCGACTTACTCAAGAGTCCCAGTACTTC
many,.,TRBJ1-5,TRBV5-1,CASSLEGSLNQPQHF,TGCGCCAGCAGCTTGGAGGGCAGTTTGAATCAGCCCCAGCATTTT
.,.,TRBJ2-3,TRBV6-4,CASSGGGGSTDTQYF,TGTGCCAGCAGTGGTGGTGGGGGTAGCACAGATACGCAGTATTTT
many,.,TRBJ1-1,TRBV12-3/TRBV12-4,CASRIRVIKTEAFF,TGTGCCAGCAGGATCCGGGTCATAAAGACTGAAGCTTTCTTT
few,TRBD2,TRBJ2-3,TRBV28,CASPVPGLAGGTPTDTQYF,TGTGCCAGCCCCGTCCCGGGACTAGCGGGGGGGACACCCACAGATACGCAGTATTTT
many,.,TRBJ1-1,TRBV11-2,CASSLEGGNTEAFF,TGTGCCAGCAGCTTAGAGGGGGGGAACACTGAAGCTTTCTTT
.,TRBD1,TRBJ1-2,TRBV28,CASSPDRRYGYTF,TGTGCCAGCAGCCCGGACAGGAGGTATGGCTACACCTTC
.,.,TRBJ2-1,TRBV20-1,CSARKGSSYNEQFF,TGCAGTGCTCGAAAGGGGAGCTCCTACAATGAGCAGTTCTTC
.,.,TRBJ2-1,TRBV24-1,CATSGASPVNEQFF,TGTGCCACCAGTGGTGCGAGCCCCGTGAATGAGCAGTTCTTC
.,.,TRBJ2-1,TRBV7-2,CASSLNRLPDNEQFF,TGTGCCAGCAGCTTGAATAGGCTGCCTGACAATGAGCAGTTCTTC
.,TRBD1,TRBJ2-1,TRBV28,CTSTGQGNEQFF,TGTACCAGCACCGGACAGGGGAATGAGCAGTTCTTC
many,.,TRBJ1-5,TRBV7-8,CASSLNENQPQHF,TGTGCCAGCAGCTTAAATGAGAATCAGCCCCAGCATTTT
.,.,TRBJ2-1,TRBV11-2,CASSPGTLYNEQFF,TGTGCCAGCAGCCCCGGGACTCTTTACAATGAGCAGTTCTTC
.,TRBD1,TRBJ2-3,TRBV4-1,CASSQTRDRFTDTQYF,TGCGCCAGCAGCCAGACCCGGGACAGGTTTACAGATACGCAGTATTTT
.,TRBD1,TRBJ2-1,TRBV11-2,CASSLGSGGGNEQFF,TGTGCCAGCAGCTTAGGTTCAGGGGGCGGGAATGAGCAGTTCTTC
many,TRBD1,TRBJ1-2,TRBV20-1,CSARDTGTGTNGYTF,TGCAGTGCTAGAGATACGGGGACAGGGACCAATGGCTACACCTTC
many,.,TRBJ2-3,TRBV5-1,CASSRRIPSTDTQYF,TGCGCCAGCAGCAGGCGGATTCCTAGCACAGATACGCAGTATTTT
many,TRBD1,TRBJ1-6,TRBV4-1,CASSQDQGGRSPLHF,TGCGCCAGCAGCCAAGACCAGGGGGGACGGTCACCCCTCCACTTT
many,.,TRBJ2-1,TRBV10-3,CAIRGASVTSYNEQFF,TGTGCCATCCGCGGGGCTAGCGTTACCTCCTACAATGAGCAGTTCTTC
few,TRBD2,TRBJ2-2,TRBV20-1,CSARDATSGRAAGELFF,TGCAGTGCTAGAGACGCAACTAGCGGGAGGGCGGCCGGGGAGCTGTTTTTT
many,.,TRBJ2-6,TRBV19,CASSIDFVRTSGANVLTF,TGTGCCAGTAGTATAGATTTTGTCCGCACCTCTGGGGCCAACGTCCTGACTTTC
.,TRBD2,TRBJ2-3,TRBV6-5,CASSYSLAGTTSTDTQYF,TGTGCCAGCAGTTACTCTCTAGCGGGGACCACTAGCACAGATACGCAGTATTTT